This T cell receptor beta chain appears in the sequencing data of a study of cytotoxic CD8 clonotypes in ibrutinib-treated CLL. Study-wide findings and caveats: Clonality, elevated at ibrutinib response, dropped back toward baseline at progression.

Clones were sequenced by immunoSEQ multiplex PCR, and TCRdb holds only the in-frame ones, with some missing. The sample yields some 43,000 clones, about 70% seen once. CDR3 length: 17 residues. V shed 5 bases and J 2 bases; nucleotides not matched to a gene: 11. Per the germline V gene, CDR1 is LNHDA and CDR2 is SQIVND (reference sequence). In the case of this clone: Its antigen is unknown.

The source is a human donor with chronic lymphocytic leukemia. The sample was PBMCs, taken after 12 months of ibrutinib treatment. The genes are TRBV19 and TRBJ1-5; 8 bases line up with TRBD1. As DNA, the CDR3 is TGTGCCAGTAGTTTCCAGGGGGCGCGGATGGGCAATCAGCCCCAGCATTTT. Protein sequence: CASSFQGARMGNQPQHF. Together with reference TRBV19 and TRBJ1-5, the CDR3 gives the full variable domain: DGGITQSPKYLFRKEGQNVTLSCEQNLNHDAMYWYRQDPGQGLRLIYYSQIVNDFQKGDIAEGYSVSREKKESFPLTVTSAQKNPTAFYLCASSFQGARMGNQPQHFGDGTRLSIL.